This T cell receptor (beta chain) was sequenced for a study of neurological immune-mediated disorders. Findings of the study overall: Patients with HTLV-1-associated myelopathy showed the most TCR clonal expansion. Those with multiple sclerosis showed the least, falling below healthy controls.

This clonotype was counted ten times or more. Antigen specificity is unknown. CD4+ or CD8+ T cells at a count of about 940,000 served as input for the sorted libraries. MiXCR was run by TCRdb on the 5' RACE reads, yielding one entry per CDR3 protein. The sample carries some 20,000 distinct CDR3 sequences, roughly 7.5% recorded once. Trimming removed 2 bases from V and 2 bases from J; junction bases left unmatched: 13. The CDR3 sequence is 18 residues long. Germline-derived CDR1 and CDR2 are SEHNR and FQNEAQ (reference sequence). The sequence derives from a woman in her twenties or thirties with HTLV-1-associated myelopathy (HAM/TSP). The chain recombines TRBV7-9 with TRBJ2-3; 7 bases match TRBD2. Specimen: CD8+ T cells from blood. The CDR3 DNA reads as TGTGCCAGCAGCTTAAAGGGACTAAAGAGGGCGTACACAGATACGCAGTATTTT. Its translation is CASSLKGLKRAYTDTQYF. Full variable domain (rest looked up from reference TRBV7-9 and TRBJ2-3): DTGVSQNPRHKITKRGQNVTFRCDPISEHNRLYWYRQTLGQGPEFLTYFQNEAQLEKSRLLSDRFSAERPKGSFSTLEIQRTEQGDSAMYLCASSLKGLKRAYTDTQYFGPGTRLTVL.